Shown below are 7 T cell receptor beta chains from a single sample sequenced in a study of control samples from healthy donors and cancer patients. The protocol was immunoSEQ multiplex PCR, while the TCRdb copy is restricted to in-frame clones and leaves out a portion. Counted here are some 100,000 clones, 80% to 95% occurring once; the ten biggest clones make up around 3%. The sequenced sample was blood. The receptors here all came from a human donor in good health. The donor label of this sample is uncertain.

This chain links TRBV19 with TRBJ1-6; D is unclear. Germline V gives CDR1 LNHDA, CDR2 SQIVND (reference sequence). V was cut by 0 bases and J by 9 bases, with 12 bases left in between. This CDR3 has 15 residues. Here the CDR3 reads CASSIDRVMGSPLHF. The CDR3, as DNA: TGTGCCAGTAGTATAGATAGGGTGATGGGTTCACCCCTCCACTTT.

The rearrangement uses TRBV24-1 and TRBJ2-1, with D maybe TRBD1 (5 bases). CDR3 length: 14 residues. Between the trimmed V and J ends, which lost 5 bases and 3 bases, there was a span of 10 bases. Per the germline V gene, CDR1 is KGHDR and CDR2 is SFDVKD. As DNA, the CDR3 is TGTGCCACCAGTGGCCCGACAGACTACAATGAGCAGTTCTTC. Amino acid sequence: CATSGPTDYNEQFF.

The table lists this clone with a count of one. The chain uses TRBV14 and TRBJ2-2; D uncertain. CDR1 is SGHDN, CDR2 FVKESK, per germline. CDR3 length: 13 amino acids. V lost 3 bases and J 7 bases, leaving 9 bases between the germline ends. The CDR3, as DNA: TGTGCCAGCAGCCATAGCCCTAACGGGGAGCTGTTTTTT. Its protein is CASSHSPNGELFF.

This chain uses TRBV5-6 with TRBJ1-2; the match to TRBD1 covers 8 bases. CDR1 and CDR2 (germline): SGHDT, YYEEEE. Trimming removed 1 base from V and 13 bases from J; junction bases left unmatched: 3. The CDR3 covers 11 residues. The CDR3 DNA sequence: TGTGCCAGCAGCTTGCAGGGGGCAAGCACCTTC. This encodes CASSLQGASTF.

This chain joins TRBV5-1 and TRBJ2-5; D ambiguous. The germline V and J ends were trimmed by 4 bases and 4 bases, with 11 bases remaining between them. CDR1 is SGHRS and CDR2 is YFSETQ in the germline V gene. This CDR3 is 13 amino acids long. The CDR3 reads CASSAGWAETQYF. The CDR3 bases are TGCGCCAGCAGCGCCGGCTGGGCAGAGACCCAGTACTTC.

This clone was detected only a few times. The chain employs TRBV4-1 and TRBJ1-4; unclear D gene. With 4 bases removed from V and 7 bases from J, the gap between germline ends came to 16 bases. CDR1 is MGHRA and CDR2 is YSYEKL in the germline V gene. The CDR3 contains 15 residues. The CDR3 reads CASSRTGPTPEKLFF. DNA of the CDR3: TGCGCCAGCAGCCGAACCGGGCCAACTCCTGAAAAACTGTTTTTT.

The gene calls are TRBV3-1 (or the pseudogene TRBV3-2) and TRBJ2-1; D gene unclear. CDR1 is LGHDT and CDR2 is YNNKEL in the germline V gene (reference sequence). The length of the CDR3 is 12 residues. V was pared by 4 bases and J by 2 bases, with 3 bases between. The CDR3 loop is CASSLTYNEQFF. CDR3 coding DNA: TGTGCCAGCAGCCTTACCTACAATGAGCAGTTCTTC.